The 2 T cell receptor beta chains listed next were all sequenced from one sample in a study of shared clonotypes between healthy human individuals. The table came from immunoSEQ multiplex PCR; TCRdb's copy has only in-frame clones and leaves some out. The data contain about 2.2 million clones, around 93% of them seen just once; the ten biggest clones take up under 2%. CD8 cells regarded as naive lacked CD45RO, were positively chosen for CCR7, and omitted terminally differentiated effector memory CD45RA+ cells. The sequenced sample consisted of naive CD8+ T cells from PBMCs. These receptor sequences come from a man aged 18-30 years in good health. Some clones in this sample may be carry-over from other donors' samples.

This rearrangement joins TRBV29-1 to TRBJ2-1; 8 bases fit TRBD1. The CDR3 sequence is 14 residues long. Germline V gene sequence: CDR1 SQVTM, CDR2 ANQGSEA. The V and J ends lost 7 bases and 4 bases, in that order; junction bases with no gene match: 9. In nucleotides, the CDR3 is TGCAGCGCTCCCGGGACAGGAATGTACAATGAGCAGTTCTTC. It yields the protein CSAPGTGMYNEQFF.

The V call is TRBV28, the J call TRBJ2-2; a possible D gene is TRBD2 (6 bases). This CDR3 has 14 residues. CDR1 is MDHEN, CDR2 SYDVKM, per germline. Trimming took 6 bases from V and 5 from J, leaving 13 bases between them. The CDR3 sequence: CASRGLLRTGELFF. As DNA, the CDR3 is TGTGCCAGCAGGGGACTCCTAAGAACCGGGGAGCTGTTTTTT.